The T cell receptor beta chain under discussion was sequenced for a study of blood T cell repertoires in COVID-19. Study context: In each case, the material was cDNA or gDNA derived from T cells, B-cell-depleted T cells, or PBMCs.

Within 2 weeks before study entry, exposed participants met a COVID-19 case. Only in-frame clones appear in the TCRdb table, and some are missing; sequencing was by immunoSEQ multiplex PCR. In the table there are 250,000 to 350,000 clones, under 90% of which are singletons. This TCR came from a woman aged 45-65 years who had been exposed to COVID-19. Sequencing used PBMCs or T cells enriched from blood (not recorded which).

The CDR3 loop reads CASSDPGSYGYTF. The CDR3 region has the DNA TGTGCCAGCAGTGATCCGGGGAGCTATGGCTACACCTTC. J is TRBJ1-2 and V is TRBV2; D not resolved. Trimming shortened V by 3 bases and J by 4 bases, and 9 bases separated the two germline ends. The CDR3 spans 13 residues. Per germline, CDR1 SNHLY and CDR2 FYNNEI.